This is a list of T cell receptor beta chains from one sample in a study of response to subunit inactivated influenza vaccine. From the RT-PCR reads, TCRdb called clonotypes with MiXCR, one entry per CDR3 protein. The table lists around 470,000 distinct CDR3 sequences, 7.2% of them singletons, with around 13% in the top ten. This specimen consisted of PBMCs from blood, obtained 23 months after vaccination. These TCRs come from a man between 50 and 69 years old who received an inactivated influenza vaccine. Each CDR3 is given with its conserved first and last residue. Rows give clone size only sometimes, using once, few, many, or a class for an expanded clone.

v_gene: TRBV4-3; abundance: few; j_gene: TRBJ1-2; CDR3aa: CASSHGGYQYYGYTF
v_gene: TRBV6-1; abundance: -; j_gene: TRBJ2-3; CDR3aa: CASFTPASGSTDTQYF
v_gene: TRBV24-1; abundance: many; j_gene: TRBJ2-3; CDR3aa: CATSDSDGTDTQYF
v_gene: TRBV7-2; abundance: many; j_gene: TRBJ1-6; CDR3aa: CASSFEGGGSPLHF
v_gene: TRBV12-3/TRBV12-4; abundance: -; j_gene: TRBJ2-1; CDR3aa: CASRSTSGVYNEQFF
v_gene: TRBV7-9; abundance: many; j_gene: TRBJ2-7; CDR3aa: CASSLADGSYEQYF
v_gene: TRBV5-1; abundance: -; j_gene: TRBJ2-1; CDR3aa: CASSLSGRNEQFF
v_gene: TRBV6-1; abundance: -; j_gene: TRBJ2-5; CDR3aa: CASDHRNQETQYF
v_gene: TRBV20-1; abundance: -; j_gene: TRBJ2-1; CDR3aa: CSAYRDQQFF
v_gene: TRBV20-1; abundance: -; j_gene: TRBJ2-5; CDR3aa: CSAKGTSGRFGETQYF
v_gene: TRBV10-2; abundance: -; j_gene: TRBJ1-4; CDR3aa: CASSGTAPNEKLFF
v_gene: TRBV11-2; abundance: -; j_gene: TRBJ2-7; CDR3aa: CASSRIRGLAYEQYF
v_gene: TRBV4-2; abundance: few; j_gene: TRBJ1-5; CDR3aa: CAAGGGNPLNQPQHF
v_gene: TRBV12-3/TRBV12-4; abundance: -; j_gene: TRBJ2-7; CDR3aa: CASRLAGDSYEQYF
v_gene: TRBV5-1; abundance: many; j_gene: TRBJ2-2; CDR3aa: CASSLDPGTTGTGELFF
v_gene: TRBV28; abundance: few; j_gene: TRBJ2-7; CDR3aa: CASSTPGQHYEQYF
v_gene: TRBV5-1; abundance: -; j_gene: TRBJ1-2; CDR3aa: CASSEDGSYGYTF
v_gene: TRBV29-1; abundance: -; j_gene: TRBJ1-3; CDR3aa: CSGRVGGNTIYF
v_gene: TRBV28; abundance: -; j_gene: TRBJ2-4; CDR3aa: CVSSPPWLRAKNIQYF
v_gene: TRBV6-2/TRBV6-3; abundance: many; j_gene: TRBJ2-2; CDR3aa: CASSSRSTPGQHVAGELFF
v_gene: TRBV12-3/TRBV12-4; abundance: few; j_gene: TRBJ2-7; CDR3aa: CASSLGWGTEKYEQYF
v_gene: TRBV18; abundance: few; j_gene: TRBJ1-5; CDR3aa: CASSPGTGVQPQHF
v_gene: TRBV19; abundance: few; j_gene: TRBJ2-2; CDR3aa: CASRLGGLNTGELFF
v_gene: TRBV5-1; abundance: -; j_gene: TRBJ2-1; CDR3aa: CASSLMGDGTYNEQFF
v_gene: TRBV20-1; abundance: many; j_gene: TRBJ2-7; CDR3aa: CSAGQGIYEQYF
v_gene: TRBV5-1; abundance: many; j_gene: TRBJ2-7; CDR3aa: CASSIGTSGDSYEQYF
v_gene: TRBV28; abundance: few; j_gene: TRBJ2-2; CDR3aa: CASSPPTATGELFF
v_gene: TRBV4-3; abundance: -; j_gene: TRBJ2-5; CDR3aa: CAGPPVPILETQYF
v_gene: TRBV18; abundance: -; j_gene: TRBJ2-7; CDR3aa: CASSPIGSRTGVYEQYF
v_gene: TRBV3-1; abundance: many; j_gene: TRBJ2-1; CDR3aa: CASSLPGRNEQFF
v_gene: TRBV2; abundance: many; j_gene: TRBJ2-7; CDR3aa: CASSAEREAYEQYF
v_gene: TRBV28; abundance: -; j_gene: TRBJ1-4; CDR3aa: CASSPRGRAYEKLFF
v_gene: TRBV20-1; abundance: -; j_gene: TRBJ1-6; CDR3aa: CSAEGPYNSPLHF
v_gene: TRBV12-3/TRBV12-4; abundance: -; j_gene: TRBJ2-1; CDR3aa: CASSLTGLGYNEQFF
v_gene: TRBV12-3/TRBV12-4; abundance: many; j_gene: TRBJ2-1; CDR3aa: CASLLTYNEQFF
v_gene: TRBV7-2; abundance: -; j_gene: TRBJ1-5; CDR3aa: CASSLLGGIDSNQPQHF
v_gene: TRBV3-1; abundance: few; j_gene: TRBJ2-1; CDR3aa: CASSPGTSGHNEQFF
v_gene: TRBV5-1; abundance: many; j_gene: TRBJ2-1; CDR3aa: CASSQMWPAAIYEQFF
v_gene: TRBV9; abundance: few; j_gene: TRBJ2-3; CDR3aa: CASSPTFRTSTDTQYF
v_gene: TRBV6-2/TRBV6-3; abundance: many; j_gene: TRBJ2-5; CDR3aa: CASSYSNQGGTQYF
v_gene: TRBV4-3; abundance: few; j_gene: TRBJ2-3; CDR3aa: CASSQDWSQGIDTQYF
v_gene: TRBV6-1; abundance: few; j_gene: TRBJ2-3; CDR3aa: CASRTPGDTQYF